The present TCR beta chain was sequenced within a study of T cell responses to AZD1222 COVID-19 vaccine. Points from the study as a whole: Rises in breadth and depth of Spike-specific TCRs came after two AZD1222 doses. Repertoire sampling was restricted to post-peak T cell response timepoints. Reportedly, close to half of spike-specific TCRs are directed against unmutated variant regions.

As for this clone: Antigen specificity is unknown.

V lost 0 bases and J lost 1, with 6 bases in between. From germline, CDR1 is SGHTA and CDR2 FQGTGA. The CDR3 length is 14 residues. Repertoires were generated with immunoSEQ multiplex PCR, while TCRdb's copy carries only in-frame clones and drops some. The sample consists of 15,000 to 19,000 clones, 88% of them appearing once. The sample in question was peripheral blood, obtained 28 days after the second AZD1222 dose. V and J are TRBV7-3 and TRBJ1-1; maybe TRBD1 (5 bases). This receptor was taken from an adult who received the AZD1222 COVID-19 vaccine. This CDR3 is CASSLTGGNTEAFF. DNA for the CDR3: TGTGCCAGCAGCTTAACGGGGGGGAACACTGAAGCTTTCTTT.